Shown below are 8 T cell receptor beta chains from a single sample sequenced in a study of shared clonotypes between healthy human individuals. Sequencing used immunoSEQ multiplex PCR; TCRdb keeps in-frame clones, though not all of them. The sample consists of over 850,000 clones, 75% to 85% of them appearing once. The sample consisted of memory CD4+ T cells from PBMCs. Subset: CD45RA-negative fraction. The source of these receptors is a man aged 18 to 29 in good health. Some clones in this sample may be carry-over from other donors' samples.

This rearrangement joins TRBV2 to TRBJ1-4, with D possibly TRBD1 on 6 matching bases. V lost 5 bases and J lost 10, with 23 bases in between. The CDR3 spans 16 residues. Germline V lookup: CDR1 SNHLY, CDR2 FYNNEI. The chain's CDR3 is CASSTPTGTRGGKLFF. As DNA, the CDR3 is TGTGCCAGCAGTACCCCTACAGGCACCCGAGGGGGAAAACTGTTTTTT.

This clone has more than one count but fewer than ten. Distinct nucleotide sequences in the sample also encode this CDR3. Here the CDR3 reads CASSLGGSNQPQHF. The CDR3 DNA is TGCGCCAGCAGCTTGGGCGGTAGCAATCAGCCCCAGCATTTT. This chain connects TRBV5-1 to TRBJ1-5; D unclear. CDR3 length: 14 amino acids. Looked up from germline, CDR1 is SGHRS and CDR2 is YFSETQ. Trimming removed 0 bases from V and 0 bases from J, with 4 bases in between.

This clone was counted a single time. The chain uses TRBV27 and TRBJ2-1; D remains unclear. Germline values: CDR1 MNHEY, CDR2 SMNVEV (reference sequence). Trimming cost V 5 bases and J 2 bases, with 19 bases left between them. This CDR3 has 17 residues. CDR3 DNA: TGTGCCAGCAGTAGGAAGCCACCGGGCGGTACCTACAATGAGCAGTTCTTC. This encodes CASSRKPPGGTYNEQFF.

In this sample, this clone turned up many times. The rearrangement links TRBV11-2 to TRBJ2-1; TRBD2 aligns across 12 bases. The CDR3 contains 16 residues. V gave up 5 bases and J gave up 6 bases; unmatched junction bases: 8. In germline, CDR1 is SGHAT, CDR2 FQNNGV. This CDR3 is CASSPRLAGVFNEQFF. Written as DNA, the CDR3 is TGTGCCAGCAGCCCCCGACTAGCGGGAGTGTTCAATGAGCAGTTCTTC.

This sequence joins TRBV19 and TRBJ2-1, with a weak D call TRBD2 (5 bases). V gave up 5 bases and J gave up 2 bases, with 13 bases separating them. The germline V gene encodes CDR1 LNHDA and CDR2 SQIVND (reference sequence). The CDR3 extends over 15 amino acids. The DNA of the CDR3 is TGTGCCAGTAGTGTGGTGGGAGCCCCCTACAATGAGCAGTTCTTC. Encoded protein: CASSVVGAPYNEQFF. Full variable domain (rest looked up from reference TRBV19 and TRBJ2-1): DGGITQSPKYLFRKEGQNVTLSCEQNLNHDAMYWYRQDPGQGLRLIYYSQIVNDFQKGDIAEGYSVSREKKESFPLTVTSAQKNPTAFYLCASSVVGAPYNEQFFGPGTRLTVL.

The CDR3 protein is CASSLTVTEAFF. The CDR3 coding sequence is TGTGCCAGCAGCCTAACCGTCACTGAAGCTTTCTTT. The chain links TRBV7-2 to TRBJ1-1; D uncertain. Trimming took off 5 bases at V and 4 bases at J, with 8 bases between the two ends. The CDR3 contains 12 residues. CDR1 is SGHTA and CDR2 is FQGNSA in the germline V gene.

This rearrangement joins TRBV21-1 to TRBJ1-2; the table gives TRBD1 as D, unverified against the DNA. TRBV21-1 is noted as a pseudogene. The CDR3 spans 18 residues. This CDR3 is CASSTNPREFEAVGGYTF. The DNA for the CDR3 is TGTGCCAGCAGCACAAACCCCAGGGAATTTGAAGCTGTCGGCGGCTACACCTTC.

The rearrangement links TRBV19 to TRBJ2-7, with D perhaps matching TRBD2 (6 bases). The CDR3 covers 15 residues. Germline V gene sequence: CDR1 LNHDA, CDR2 SQIVND (reference sequence). V lost 4 bases to trimming and J lost 2 bases, with 15 bases between them. The CDR3 sequence is CASSTRLVGAYEQYF. CDR3 in DNA: TGTGCCAGTAGTACTCGACTAGTGGGTGCCTACGAGCAGTACTTC. Drawing the rest from reference TRBV19 and TRBJ2-7, the complete variable domain is DGGITQSPKYLFRKEGQNVTLSCEQNLNHDAMYWYRQDPGQGLRLIYYSQIVNDFQKGDIAEGYSVSREKKESFPLTVTSAQKNPTAFYLCASSTRLVGAYEQYFGPGTRLTVT.